Given below is one TCR beta chain in context. Its antigen is not known. These data come from a study of regulatory T cells in long-lasting Graves disease. The CDR3 runs 14 residues. CDR1 is SGHRS, CDR2 YFSETQ, per germline. V dropped 5 bases and J dropped 2 bases, with 12 bases sitting between them. Arm-PCR of CDR3 regions and iRepertoire HTBI primers were the basis on which TCR beta libraries were built. Each CDR3 protein gets one entry after TCRdb re-called the multiplex PCR reads with MiXCR. The table shows about 620,000 distinct CDR3 sequences, with around 15% occurring only once. General study points: Persistent disease samples used TRBV28, TRBJ1-2 and TRBJ2-5 preferentially.

Time point defined: newly diagnosed GD, antithyroid drugs for less than 3 months. The TCR library used RNA extracted from PBMCs. Patients of an endocrinology department in Xi'an, China, were included. The collection involved drawing around 10 milliliters of peripheral blood into EDTA tubes. This same sample was also taken into another study, of T cells in Graves' hyperthyroidism and ophthalmopathy. That study reports: HTBI primers were used for first-round RT-PCR of the TCR CDR3.

Source: peripheral blood mononuclear cells (PBMCs), taken at new diagnosis, from a patient treated with antithyroid drugs. The chain joins TRBV5-1 to TRBJ2-3; D gene uncertain. The sequence was obtained from a woman between 25 and 40 years old with Graves disease. The CDR3: CASRQTPYTDTQYF. The CDR3, as DNA: TGCGCCAGCAGACAAACCCCTTACACAGATACGCAGTATTTT.